The 27 T cell receptor beta chains given below trace back to one sample, sequenced in a study of OX40 agonist ivuxolimab in advanced cancers. The library was built by means of the immunoSEQ multiplex PCR assay. TCRdb mirrors the immuneACCESS table, restricted to in-frame sequences. Some clones are absent from its copies; in checked studies, under half trace to an unresolved V gene, and the reason for the others is unknown. This sample holds 96,000 or so clones; approximately 84% were observed only once. Roughly 5.8% of the sample belongs to the ten largest clones. Sequencing used CD4+ or CD8+ T cells sorted from blood, obtained in a trial of the OX40 agonist ivuxolimab. Every receptor here comes from an adult with an advanced solid tumor such as melanoma, head and neck, liver or kidney cancer.

The gene calls are TRBV21-1 and TRBJ2-5; TRBD1 reflects the table's D call only, with no check against the DNA. TRBV21-1 is deemed a pseudogene. CDR3 length equals 18 residues. Here the CDR3 DNA reads TGTGCCAGCAGCACGAGTCGGGGACAGGGGGCGCGTAGGGAGACCCAGTACTTC. This translates into CASSTSRGQGARRETQYF.

J is TRBJ1-2 and V is TRBV6-1, with D possibly TRBD1 on 5 matching bases. V lost 3 bases and J 1 base, leaving 15 bases between the germline ends. This CDR3 region has 16 residues. The germline V gene has CDR1 MNHNS and CDR2 SASEGT. The CDR3 DNA reads TGTGCCAGCAGTGACAGCGAAAGGGGAATTAACTATGGCTACACCTTC. The encoded protein is CASSDSERGINYGYTF.

The sample holds one count of this clone. This chain links TRBV13 with TRBJ1-2, with a tentative D call TRBD1 (6 bases). V shed 2 bases and J shed 4 bases, with 11 bases lying between them. This CDR3 region has 14 residues. Germline V lookup: CDR1 PRHDT, CDR2 FYEKMQ (reference sequence). CDR3 nucleotide sequence: TGTGCCAGCAGCTTACAGACAGGCCCCTATGGCTACACCTTC. Translated, it gives CASSLQTGPYGYTF.

The chain uses TRBV27 and TRBJ2-5; 8 bases align to TRBD1. This CDR3 region has 15 residues. CDR1 and CDR2 (germline): MNHEY, SMNVEV (reference sequence). V was clipped by 6 bases and J by 4 bases; unmatched bases: 10. The CDR3 DNA reads as TGTGCCAGCAGACCTACCGACAGGGGTTCAGAGACCCAGTACTTC. This gives the protein CASRPTDRGSETQYF.

V gene TRBV11-2 combines with J gene TRBJ2-1, with 13 bases matching TRBD2. CDR1 SGHAT and CDR2 FQNNGV come from the germline V gene. CDR3 size: 16 residues. The ends lost 0 bases at V and 7 bases at J; junction bases unmatched: 3. The chain's CDR3 is CASSLDQGLAGNEQFF. The CDR3 region has the DNA TGTGCCAGCAGCTTAGATCAGGGACTAGCGGGGAATGAGCAGTTCTTC.

V usage is TRBV2 and J usage is TRBJ1-1, with D possibly TRBD1 on 6 matching bases. This CDR3 is built from 15 residues. Germline V gives CDR1 SNHLY, CDR2 FYNNEI. Trimming cost V 6 bases and J 7 bases, with 21 bases left between them. The CDR3 DNA reads TGTGCCAGCAGCCTCAGGGGCAGGGAAGGGGGTGAAGCTTTCTTT. Translated: CASSLRGREGGEAFF.

This clone was detected only once. The J gene is TRBJ2-1, the V gene TRBV5-3, with 9 nucleotides matching TRBD1. TRBV5-3 is labeled an ORF, and its function is uncertain. The CDR3 runs to 15 residues. V lost 4 bases, J lost 3 bases, and 5 bases stayed unmatched. CDR3 DNA: TGTGCCAGAAGCCTGATGGGACAGGGCTACAATGAGCAGTTCTTC. This codes for CARSLMGQGYNEQFF.

This clone has a single count. Written as DNA, the CDR3 is TGTGCCAGCAGTTACTCGTGGGTGAACACCGGGGAGCTGTTTTTT. Translating it yields CASSYSWVNTGELFF. V usage is TRBV6-6 and J usage is TRBJ2-2; D is unclear. The CDR3 covers 15 residues. Per germline, CDR1 MNHNY and CDR2 SVGAGI (reference sequence). V was shortened by 0 bases and J by 1 base, with 6 bases between the two germline ends.

In nucleotides, the CDR3 is TGTGCCAGCAGCGGGGGAGGGAATGAGCAGTTCTTC. Its translation: CASSGGGNEQFF. V gene TRBV7-3 combines with J gene TRBJ2-1; 7 nucleotides match TRBD2. The junction had 2 bases not matched to a gene; V was cut back by 5 bases and J by 7 bases. CDR3 size: 12 residues. Germline V gene sequence: CDR1 SGHTA, CDR2 FQGTGA.

The V gene is TRBV19, the J gene TRBJ1-5; 7 nucleotides align to TRBD1. Germline V gene lookup returns CDR1 LNHDA and CDR2 SQIVND (reference sequence). With 1 base clipped from V and 0 bases from J, the junction kept 3 bases outside the gene matches. There are 16 residues in the CDR3. Written as DNA, the CDR3 is TGTGCCAGTAGTATAGTGGGGACAGATAGCAATCAGCCCCAGCATTTT. Translation gives CASSIVGTDSNQPQHF.

The chain is built from TRBV28 and TRBJ2-7; 7 bases match TRBD1. Germline lookup yields CDR1 MDHEN and CDR2 SYDVKM. This CDR3 is 14 amino acids long. J gave up 1 base and V 6 bases, and 6 bases lay outside the gene matches. CDR3 in amino acids: CASSRTGYSYEQYF. The CDR3, as DNA: TGTGCCAGCAGCCGGACAGGCTATTCCTACGAGCAGTACTTC.

The chain joins TRBV2 to TRBJ1-1; no clear D. CDR3 size: 13 residues. CDR1 SNHLY and CDR2 FYNNEI come from the germline V gene. V lost 4 bases and J 1 base, leaving 7 bases between the germline ends. The CDR3: CASSGVKNTEAFF. The DNA for the CDR3 is TGTGCCAGCAGTGGGGTTAAGAACACTGAAGCTTTCTTT.

The sample holds a few counts of this clone. The chain links TRBV30 to TRBJ1-6; tentative D call: TRBD1 (5 bases). The CDR3 length is 14 residues. The V gene lost 5 bases and the J gene lost 10 bases, with 18 bases spanning the gap. Per the germline V gene, CDR1 is GTSNPN and CDR2 is SVGIG (reference sequence). The CDR3 DNA reads TGTGCCTGGGGTCCCGGGGGGGTAGGGTCACCCCTCCACTTT. This gives the protein CAWGPGGVGSPLHF.

The rearrangement links TRBV6-6 to TRBJ1-1; 8 bases align to TRBD1. Germline CDR1 reads MNHNY; CDR2 reads SVGAGI (reference sequence). This CDR3 comprises 14 residues. V was pared by 6 bases and J by 1 base, with 4 bases of the junction left unmatched. DNA for the CDR3: TGTGCCAGCAGGACAGGGGATTCGAACACTGAAGCTTTCTTT. Translation: CASRTGDSNTEAFF.

The chain is built from TRBV10-1 and TRBJ2-4; 11 bases agree with TRBD2. After removal of 3 bases from V and 0 bases from J, the junction contained 10 bases not matched to a gene. There are 19 residues in the CDR3. Germline-derived CDR1 and CDR2 are WNHNN and SYGVQD (reference sequence). The CDR3 nucleotides are TGCGCCAGCAGTGAATCGCTAGCGGGAGGTACTCTAGCCAAAAACATTCAGTACTTC. Its protein product is CASSESLAGGTLAKNIQYF.

The chain employs TRBV6-4 and TRBJ2-3; TRBD1 matches 8 bases. The CDR3 covers 16 residues. Per germline, CDR1 MRHNA and CDR2 SNTAGT. The V and J ends lost 0 bases and 1 base, in that order; junction bases with no gene match: 3. CDR3 sequence: CASSDSIQGGTDTQYF. The DNA of the CDR3 is TGTGCCAGCAGTGACTCGATACAGGGGGGCACAGATACGCAGTATTTT.

The chain joins TRBV29-1 to TRBJ1-2, with D unclear. Germline V gene lookup returns CDR1 SQVTM and CDR2 ANQGSEA. The CDR3 is 12 residues long. The V and J ends lost 6 bases and 0 bases respectively, with 8 bases between them. The CDR3 DNA follows: TGCAGCGTCGACTCAGCTAACTATGGCTACACCTTC. It yields the protein CSVDSANYGYTF.

The chain uses TRBV4-3 and TRBJ2-2; 7 bases are a match to TRBD2. The CDR3 extends over 14 amino acids. V lost 1 base to trimming and J lost 4 bases; unmatched junction nucleotides: 0. Germline CDR1 LGHNA, CDR2 YSLEER. The CDR3 DNA is TGCGCCAGCAGCCAAGGCGGGGGCACCGGGGAGCTGTTTTTT. This encodes CASSQGGGTGELFF.

The chain has TRBV2 and TRBJ2-3; 7 nucleotides agree with TRBD1. The CDR3 length is 15 residues. V shed 6 bases, J shed 1 base, and the junction held 7 bases outside the gene matches. Germline V gene lookup returns CDR1 SNHLY and CDR2 FYNNEI. The DNA of the CDR3 is TGTGCCAGCAGAACCCGGGACAGCCGCACAGATACGCAGTATTTT. It yields the protein CASRTRDSRTDTQYF.

This clone was recorded a few times. The chain employs TRBV6-1 and TRBJ2-3; D is unresolved. The CDR3 is 14 amino acids. Germline V gene lookup returns CDR1 MNHNS and CDR2 SASEGT. The V and J ends lost 5 bases and 2 bases respectively, with 11 bases between them. The CDR3 nucleotides are TGTGCCAGCAGTCTTGGGCTCAACACAGATACGCAGTATTTT. Translating it yields CASSLGLNTDTQYF.

This clone was counted once. The rearrangement joins TRBV30 to TRBJ1-2, with 7 bases fitting TRBD1. With V trimmed by 1 base and J by 8 bases, 7 bases remained unmatched. The germline CDR1 and CDR2 sequences are GTSNPN and SVGIG (reference sequence). The CDR3 spans 13 residues. DNA for the CDR3: TGTGCCTGGAGTGACGACAGGGAAGGGGGCTACACCTTC. The encoded protein is CAWSDDREGGYTF.

This chain joins TRBV9 and TRBJ2-7; TRBD1 matches at 8 bases. The CDR3 extends over 14 amino acids. Germline lookup yields CDR1 SGDLS and CDR2 YYNGEE. V shed 4 bases and J 0 bases; nucleotides not matched to a gene: 3. CDR3: CASSTGQGSYEQYF. The CDR3 region has the DNA TGTGCCAGCAGCACTGGACAGGGCTCCTACGAGCAGTACTTC.

The chain employs TRBV10-3 and TRBJ2-1; 10 bases match TRBD2. CDR3 length: 15 residues. Losses at the gene ends were 11 bases for V and 7 bases for J; bases not matched to a gene: 14. Looked up from germline, CDR1 is ENHRY and CDR2 is SYGVKD. CDR3 loop: CAVSLSGRAVNEQFF. The CDR3 DNA sequence: TGTGCCGTATCGCTAAGCGGGAGGGCCGTGAATGAGCAGTTCTTC.

The V call is TRBV18, the J call TRBJ2-1, with 10 bases lining up with TRBD2. Germline trimming cut 3 bases from V and 7 bases from J; bases unmatched to any gene: 12. The germline CDR1 and CDR2 sequences are KGHSH and LQKENI. CDR3 size: 17 residues. CDR3 in amino acids: CASSPRTSGRPTNEQFF. CDR3 DNA: TGTGCCAGCTCACCCCGGACTAGCGGTAGGCCTACAAATGAGCAGTTCTTC.

The gene calls are TRBV5-1 and TRBJ2-1; D assignment may be TRBD1 or TRBD2 (5 bases each). Trimming took off 4 bases at V and 9 bases at J, with 17 bases between the two ends. CDR1 is SGHRS, CDR2 YFSETQ, per germline. This CDR3 region has 14 residues. CDR3 protein: CASSIPGPGIEQFF. The CDR3, as DNA: TGCGCCAGCAGCATTCCGGGACCCGGGATTGAGCAGTTCTTC.

The chain carries TRBV4-2 and TRBJ1-1; D uncertain. Trimming pared 0 bases from V and 5 bases from J, leaving 22 bases between. Germline values: CDR1 LGHNA, CDR2 YNFKEQ. The CDR3 totals 18 residues. CDR3 region: CASSQDTRGSNPGTEAFF. In DNA form, the CDR3 reads TGTGCCAGCAGCCAAGATACCCGGGGATCCAACCCGGGGACTGAAGCTTTCTTT.

V gene TRBV6-5 combines with J gene TRBJ2-1, with D tentatively TRBD2 (5 bases). The V gene's germline CDR1 is MNHEY and CDR2 SVGAGI. The V and J ends lost 2 bases and 8 bases respectively, with 13 bases between them. CDR3 length: 14 amino acids. The CDR3 spells CASSYKLEDDEQFF. CDR3 bases: TGTGCCAGCAGTTACAAACTAGAGGACGATGAGCAGTTCTTC.